The entry below describes one TCR beta chain. Only in-frame clones appear in the TCRdb table, and some are missing; sequencing was by immunoSEQ multiplex PCR. Here the sample spans 150,000 or so clones, about 90% being singletons. This entry is derived from a study of cytomegalovirus exposure and HLA in healthy donors. V was clipped by 0 bases and J by 1 base, with 9 bases between them. The CDR3 consists of 15 residues. CDR1 and CDR2 from the germline V gene are MNHEY and SVGAGI. The TCR sequence derives from a woman between 25 and 40 years old in good health and CMV-seropositive. Sequences were obtained from PBMCs. This chain joins TRBV6-5 and TRBJ1-1; a possible D gene is TRBD1 (5 bases). This chain's CDR3 is CASSYSGGPNTEAFF. CDR3 nucleotides: TGTGCCAGCAGTTACTCCGGGGGACCGAACACTGAAGCTTTCTTT.